The present T cell receptor (beta chain) was sequenced within a study of blood T cell repertoires in COVID-19. Overall study: Specimens from acute and convalescent COVID-19 originated in the United States, Italy and Spain. From T cells, B-cell-depleted T cells, or PBMCs came the material, which was cDNA or gDNA.

J was trimmed by 3 bases and V by 5 bases; bases with no gene match: 7. CDR1 and CDR2 from the germline V gene are ENHRY and SYGVKD. This CDR3 spans 16 amino acids. Original data processing: Scientists estimated how many nucleated cells there were by amplifying reference gene primers. TCRdb keeps only in-frame clones here, not all; method: immunoSEQ multiplex PCR. D and trimming come from the DNA, and the V and J calls and clone size come from that table. The sample consists of some 99,000 clones, roughly nine tenths of them appearing once. This receptor was obtained from a man between 65 and 79 years old with acute or convalescent COVID-19. The chain combines TRBV10-3 with TRBJ1-1; 12 bases are a match to TRBD1. Sequencing was done on a sample of peripheral blood. The CDR3 sequence is CAISRDRGQRDTEAFF. CDR3 DNA sequence: TGTGCCATCAGTCGGGACAGGGGGCAGAGGGACACTGAAGCTTTCTTT.